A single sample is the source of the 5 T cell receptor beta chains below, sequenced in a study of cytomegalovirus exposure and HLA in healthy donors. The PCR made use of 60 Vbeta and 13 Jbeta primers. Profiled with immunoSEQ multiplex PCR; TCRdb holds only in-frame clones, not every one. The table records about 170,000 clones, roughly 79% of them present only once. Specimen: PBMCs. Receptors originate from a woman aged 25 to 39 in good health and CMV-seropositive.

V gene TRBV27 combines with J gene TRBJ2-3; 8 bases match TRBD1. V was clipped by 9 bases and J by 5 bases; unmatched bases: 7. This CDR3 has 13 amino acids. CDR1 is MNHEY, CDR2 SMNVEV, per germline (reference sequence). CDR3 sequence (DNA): TGTGCCAGTCATCTACAGGGGGGAGATACGCAGTATTTT. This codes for CASHLQGGDTQYF.

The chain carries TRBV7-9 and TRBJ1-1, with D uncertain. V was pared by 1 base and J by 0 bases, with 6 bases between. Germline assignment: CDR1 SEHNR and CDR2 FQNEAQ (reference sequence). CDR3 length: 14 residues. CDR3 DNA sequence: TGTGCCAGCAGCTTAGACAGCATGAACACTGAAGCTTTCTTT. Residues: CASSLDSMNTEAFF.

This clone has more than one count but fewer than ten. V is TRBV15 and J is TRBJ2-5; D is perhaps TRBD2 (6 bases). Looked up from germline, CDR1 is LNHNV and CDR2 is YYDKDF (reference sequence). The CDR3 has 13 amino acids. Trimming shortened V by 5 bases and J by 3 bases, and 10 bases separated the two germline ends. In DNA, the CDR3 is TGTGCCACCAGCTCCCGCGGGGAAGAGACCCAGTACTTC. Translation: CATSSRGEETQYF.

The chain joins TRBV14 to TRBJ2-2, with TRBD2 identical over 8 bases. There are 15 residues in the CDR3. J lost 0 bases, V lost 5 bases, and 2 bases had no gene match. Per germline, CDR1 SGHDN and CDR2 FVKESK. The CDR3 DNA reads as TGTGCCAGCAGCAAACTAGCGGCGAACACCGGGGAGCTGTTTTTT. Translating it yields CASSKLAANTGELFF. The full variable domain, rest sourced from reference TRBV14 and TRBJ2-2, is EAGVTQFPSHSVIEKGQTVTLRCDPISGHDNLYWYRRVMGKEIKFLLHFVKESKQDESGMPNNRFLAERTGGTYSTLKVQPAELEDSGVYFCASSKLAANTGELFFGEGSRLTVL.

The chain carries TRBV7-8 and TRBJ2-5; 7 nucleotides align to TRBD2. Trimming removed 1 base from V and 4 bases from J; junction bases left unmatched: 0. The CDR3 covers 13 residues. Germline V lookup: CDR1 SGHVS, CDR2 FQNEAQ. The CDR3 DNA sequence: TGTGCCAGCAGCTTAGGCGGGAGAGAGACCCAGTACTTC. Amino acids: CASSLGGRETQYF. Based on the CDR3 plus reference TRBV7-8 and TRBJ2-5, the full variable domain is GAGVSQSPRYKVAKRGQDVALRCDPISGHVSLFWYQQALGQGPEFLTYFQNEAQLDKSGLPSDRFFAERPEGSVSTLKIQRTQQEDSAVYLCASSLGGRETQYFGPGTRLLVL.